A selection of T cell receptor beta chains follows, all from one sample in a study of OX40 agonist ivuxolimab in advanced cancers. TCRdb's table, derived via immunoSEQ multiplex PCR, lists solely in-frame clones and lacks some. The sample records approximately 88,000 clones, about 88% being singletons. The starting material was CD4+ or CD8+ T cells sorted from blood, obtained in a trial of the OX40 agonist ivuxolimab. These receptors came from an adult with an advanced solid tumor such as melanoma, head and neck, liver or kidney cancer. The CDR3 runs from the conserved cysteine through the conserved F or W. D genes are given only for firm matches. Clone size is given for some rows only: seen once, a few or many times, or a class if the clone is expanded.

TRBJ1-5 | TRBV15 | - | TRBD1 | TGTGCCACCAGCAGACATCCCGGGACAGGCGCTAATCAGCCCCAGCATTTT | CATSRHPGTGANQPQHF
TRBJ2-2 | TRBV6-1 | - | TRBD1 | TGTGCCAGCAGTGTATCGCCCCTGACAGGGTCCCTGTTTTTT | CASSVSPLTGSLFF
TRBJ2-2 | TRBV5-6 | - | - | TGTGCCAGCGAGCTATACACCGGGGAGCTGTTTTTT | CASELYTGELFF
TRBJ2-3 | TRBV6-1 | - | - | TGTGCCAGCAGTGGAAGGGGGGCGGCAGATACGCAGTATTTT | CASSGRGAADTQYF
TRBJ2-3 | TRBV27 | - | - | TGTGCCAGCAGTTTTGTGGGAAGACGCACAGATACGCAGTATTTT | CASSFVGRRTDTQYF
TRBJ1-5 | TRBV9 | - | TRBD1 | TGTGCCAGCAGCGCATCAGGGGGCGCGAGCAATCAGCCCCAGCATTTT | CASSASGGASNQPQHF
TRBJ2-7 | TRBV14 | - | - | TGTGCCAGCAGCCAAAGCTACGAGCAGTACTTC | CASSQSYEQYF
TRBJ2-3 | TRBV25-1 | once | - | TGTGCCAGCACCCCCGGCACAGATACGCAGTATTTT | CASTPGTDTQYF
TRBJ2-3 | TRBV4-2 | - | TRBD2 | TGTGCCAGCAGCCCCGGGACTAGCGGGGGAATAGATACGCAGTATTTT | CASSPGTSGGIDTQYF
TRBJ2-3 | TRBV11-2 | - | TRBD2 | TGTGCCAGCAGCCGTCCCGGGACTAGCGGGGGGAGGGCAGATACGCAGTATTTT | CASSRPGTSGGRADTQYF
TRBJ2-4 | TRBV5-4 | - | - | TGTGCCAGCAGCTTGGGGAACAGGGTCGGAAACATTCAGTACTTC | CASSLGNRVGNIQYF
TRBJ2-7 | TRBV5-6 | - | TRBD1 | TGTGCCAGCAGCTTGACAGGGGTTAGGCACGAGCAGTACTTC | CASSLTGVRHEQYF
TRBJ2-7 | TRBV6-5 | - | TRBD2 | TGTGCCAGCAGTTTCAGACTAGCGGGGGCCGCGGGGGAGCAGTACTTC | CASSFRLAGAAGEQYF
TRBJ2-5 | TRBV7-2 | - | - | TGTGCCAGCAGCTCTCGGAGGGGTCAAGAGACCCAGTACTTC | CASSSRRGQETQYF
TRBJ1-1 | TRBV19 | - | - | TGTGCCAGTAGTATACGATACGGAGAGAAAGCTTTCTTT | CASSIRYGEKAFF
TRBJ2-7 | TRBV5-1 | - | TRBD2 | TGCGCCAGCAGCCCTTGGGGGGGTGTCTACGAGCAGTACTTC | CASSPWGGVYEQYF
TRBJ2-7 | TRBV6-4 | - | - | TGTGCCAGCAGACCAAAAGGTGTCTACCTCTACGAGCAGTACTTC | CASRPKGVYLYEQYF
TRBJ2-2 | TRBV7-6 | - | TRBD1 | TGTGCCAGCAGCTCAGGACAGGGTGCGGTGACCGGGGAGCTGTTTTTT | CASSSGQGAVTGELFF
TRBJ2-7 | TRBV11-2 | - | TRBD1 | TGTGCCAGCAGCCCCGACAGGGCCTACGAGCAGTACTTC | CASSPDRAYEQYF
TRBJ2-3 | TRBV7-2 | - | - | TGTGCCAATTCCTTGGGGCTAGCTCAAGATACGCAGTATTTT | CANSLGLAQDTQYF
TRBJ1-1 | TRBV6-4 | - | - | TGTGCCAGCAGCGCCGGAATGAGCACTGAAGCTTTCTTT | CASSAGMSTEAFF
TRBJ1-2 | TRBV5-4 | few | TRBD1 | TGTGCCGTTCTACTTAACAGGGGTTCTAACTATGGCTACACCTTC | CAVLLNRGSNYGYTF
TRBJ2-1 | TRBV18 | - | - | TGTGCCAGCTCAAGAGGGGCAGTAGGTTTGTATGAGCAGTTCTTC | CASSRGAVGLYEQFF
TRBJ2-3 | TRBV21-1 | - | - | TGTGCCAGCAGCCGCTCCTCCCAGTCATCTAGCACAGATACGCAGTATTTT | CASSRSSQSSSTDTQYF
TRBJ1-1 | TRBV18 | - | - | TGTGCCAGCTCACCACCTAGGGCAGTCGGGTCTGAAGCTTTCTTT | CASSPPRAVGSEAFF
TRBJ2-5 | TRBV27 | - | TRBD2 | TGTGCCAGCAGTTTGGTGGGAGGGTACCAAGAGACCCAGTACTTC | CASSLVGGYQETQYF
TRBJ1-2 | TRBV19 | - | TRBD1 | TGTGCCAGTAGTACCGACAGGGAGGGAGGCTACACCTTC | CASSTDREGGYTF
TRBJ1-2 | TRBV7-2 | - | - | TGTGCCAGCAGCCACCCGGCAGCAAGTAACTATGGCTACACCTTC | CASSHPAASNYGYTF
TRBJ1-2 | TRBV6-1 | - | TRBD1 | TGTGCCAGCAGTGAGCAACTGACAGGGAATGGCTACACCTTC | CASSEQLTGNGYTF
TRBJ2-2 | TRBV6-6 | - | - | TGTGCCAGCAGCCCCCCAGGGTCGAACACCGGGGAGCTGTTTTTT | CASSPPGSNTGELFF
TRBJ2-2 | TRBV18 | - | - | TGTGCCAGCTCACCACCGGGGAGCACCGGGGAGCTGTTTTTT | CASSPPGSTGELFF
TRBJ1-6 | TRBV5-6 | - | - | TGTGCCAGCAGCTTGAGCACAGCTAATTCACCCCTCCACTTT | CASSLSTANSPLHF
TRBJ1-5 | TRBV19 | - | - | TGTGCCAGTAGTATGGGGGGATGGAACAATCAGCCCCAGCATTTT | CASSMGGWNNQPQHF
TRBJ1-1 | TRBV6-5 | once | TRBD1 | TGTGCCAGCAGCTCCGGACAGGTGAACACTGAAGCTTTCTTT | CASSSGQVNTEAFF
TRBJ1-6 | TRBV6-5 | few | - | TGTGCCAGCAGTTCCGTAGGGGGGCGAGATAATTCACCCCTCCACTTT | CASSSVGGRDNSPLHF
TRBJ1-3 | TRBV4-2 | - | TRBD1 | TGTGCCAGCAGCCAAGAACCCGACAGGGGGGGAAACACCATATATTTT | CASSQEPDRGGNTIYF
TRBJ2-4 | TRBV7-9 | - | TRBD2 | TGTGCCAGCAGCCCCCTGACTAGCGGGGCCATGCTAGCCAAAAACATTCAGTACTTC | CASSPLTSGAMLAKNIQYF
TRBJ1-1 | TRBV7-9 | many | TRBD1 | TGTGCCAGCACGAGACAGGGAGGCGCTGAAGCTTTCTTT | CASTRQGGAEAFF
TRBJ2-7 | TRBV5-1 | - | TRBD2 | TGCGCCAGCAGCCTGAATAGCGGGGGGGCCTACGAGCAGTACTTC | CASSLNSGGAYEQYF
TRBJ1-2 | TRBV5-6 | - | TRBD1 | TGTGCCAGCAGCTCTGGGGGGCGCAGGGGGTTCTATGGCTACACCTTC | CASSSGGRRGFYGYTF
TRBJ1-5 | TRBV19 | - | - | TGTGCCAGTAGTATCCTCAGAGGCAATCAGCCCCAGCATTTT | CASSILRGNQPQHF
TRBJ2-7 | TRBV19 | - | - | TGTGCCGGGTTCCGGGATCGAACAACTTACGAGCAGTACTTC | CAGFRDRTTYEQYF
TRBJ2-5 | TRBV5-6 | - | TRBD2 | TGTGCCAGCAGCTCTGGGACTAGCACAGAGACCCAGTACTTC | CASSSGTSTETQYF
TRBJ2-1 | TRBV4-2 | - | TRBD2 | TGTGCCAGCAGTTCTAGCGGGGGATACAATGAGCAGTTCTTC | CASSSSGGYNEQFF
TRBJ1-1 | TRBV18 | - | TRBD1 | TGTGCCAGCTCAGGGACAGAGAACACTGAAGCTTTCTTT | CASSGTENTEAFF
TRBJ1-5 | TRBV7-2 | once | TRBD1 | TGTGCCAGCAGCCCAGACAGGGATCAGCCCCAGCATTTT | CASSPDRDQPQHF
TRBJ2-7 | TRBV6-5 | once | - | TGTGCCAGCAGTCTAGCTCCGGACACGAGCTACGAGCAGTACTTC | CASSLAPDTSYEQYF
TRBJ2-2 | TRBV12-1 | - | - | TGTTCCAAGAGCGGGAACACCGGGGAGCTGTTTTTT | CSKSGNTGELFF
TRBJ2-7 | TRBV19 | - | TRBD1 | TGTGCCAGTAGTGGACAGGGTTACGAGCAGTACTTC | CASSGQGYEQYF
TRBJ2-1 | TRBV5-1 | - | TRBD1 | TGCGCCAGCAGCTTGGGAGGACAGGGGGCCAACAATGAGCAGTTCTTC | CASSLGGQGANNEQFF
TRBJ1-3 | TRBV18 | - | - | TGTGCCAGCTCTGGCGGGGTTGGAAACACCATATATTTT | CASSGGVGNTIYF
TRBJ1-1 | TRBV29-1 | - | - | TGCAGCGTGGGGGCGGGGGGCTGGAACACTGAAGCTTTCTTT | CSVGAGGWNTEAFF
TRBJ2-6 | TRBV11-2 | - | - | TGTGCCAGCAGCTCCGCGTATGGAGGGGGAAGAATTGGGGCCAACGTCCTGACTTTC | CASSSAYGGGRIGANVLTF
TRBJ2-2 | TRBV5-4 | - | TRBD1 | TGTGCCAGCCACCCGGGACAGGGGCCGCCCGGGGAGCTGTTTTTT | CASHPGQGPPGELFF
TRBJ2-3 | TRBV5-1 | - | TRBD2 | TGCGCCAGCAGCGTTACTAGCGGGGGCACAGATACGCAGTATTTT | CASSVTSGGTDTQYF